These 5 T cell receptor beta chains share one sample of origin, sequenced in a study. TCRdb re-called the 5' RACE reads through MiXCR, storing one row per CDR3 protein. There are 50,000 to 65,000 distinct CDR3 sequences in the sample; roughly 30% occur only once, and approximately 3.2% lies in the top ten. The sample taken for sequencing was tumor-infiltrating memory CD4+ T cells sorted from the breast tumor. Stated subset: memory CD4+ T cells, CD4+CD45RO+CD25-. The receptor source for this set is a female donor with breast cancer.

The sample holds a few counts of this clonotype. The genes are TRBV11-2 and TRBJ2-6; no firm D call. Trimming cost V 4 bases and J 0 bases, with 7 bases left between them. The CDR3 length is 15 residues. Germline V gene sequence: CDR1 SGHAT, CDR2 FQNNGV. CDR3 protein: CASSYQDSGANVLTF. DNA of the CDR3: TGTGCCAGCAGCTACCAGGACTCTGGGGCCAACGTCCTGACTTTC. Full variable domain (missing parts from reference TRBV11-2 and TRBJ2-6): EAGVAQSPRYKIIEKRQSVAFWCNPISGHATLYWYQQILGQGPKLLIQFQNNGVVDDSQLPKDRFSAERLKGVDSTLKIQPAKLEDSAVYLCASSYQDSGANVLTFGAGSRLTVL.

The V call is TRBV5-6, the J call TRBJ2-1, with 8 nucleotides matching TRBD2. The CDR3 sequence is 16 residues long. CDR1 SGHDT and CDR2 YYEEEE come from the germline V gene. J was trimmed by 6 bases and V by 4 bases; bases with no gene match: 12. CDR3 DNA sequence: TGTGCCAGCAGCCTCAGGACTAGCCGCCGAACCAATGAGCAGTTCTTC. This encodes CASSLRTSRRTNEQFF.

This clonotype was detected many times. The rearrangement uses TRBV7-2 and TRBJ1-4; the D is unclear. CDR1 is SGHTA and CDR2 is FQGNSA in the germline V gene. The CDR3 runs to 13 residues. V lost 5 bases, J lost 7 bases, and 11 bases lay in between. CDR3 region: CASSKRQGEKLFF. DNA for the CDR3: TGTGCCAGCAGCAAAAGACAAGGTGAAAAACTGTTTTTT.

The rearrangement links TRBV6-1 to TRBJ1-4; no clear D gene. V was cut by 6 bases and J by 5 bases, with 10 bases left in between. The CDR3 runs to 13 residues. Germline-derived CDR1 and CDR2 are MNHNS and SASEGT. CDR3 sequence (DNA): TGTGCCAGCAGCCGGGCATTAAATGAAAAACTGTTTTTT. Encoded protein: CASSRALNEKLFF.

The chain uses TRBV27 and TRBJ1-4, with 7 bases identical to TRBD1. The CDR3 is 16 amino acids. CDR1 and CDR2 from the germline V gene are MNHEY and SMNVEV (reference sequence). Trimming cost V 10 bases and J 2 bases; bases outside gene matches: 13. This chain's CDR3 is CATHNSQGTTNEKLFF. For the CDR3, the DNA is TGTGCCACCCATAATTCACAGGGGACCACTAATGAAAAACTGTTTTTT. The full variable domain, rest sourced from reference TRBV27 and TRBJ1-4, is EAQVTQNPRYLITVTGKKLTVTCSQNMNHEYMSWYRQDPGLGLRQIYYSMNVEVTDKGDVPEGYKVSRKEKRNFPLILESPSPNQTSLYFCATHNSQGTTNEKLFFGSGTQLSVL.